This T cell receptor beta chain originates from a study of blood T cell repertoires in COVID-19. Study as a whole: In each case, the material was cDNA or gDNA derived from T cells, B-cell-depleted T cells, or PBMCs.

This clone has only one observation. Clones were sequenced by immunoSEQ multiplex PCR, and TCRdb holds only the in-frame ones, with some missing. Of hundreds of thousands of clones in the sample, 70% to 90% were seen once. V lost 4 bases and J lost 0; bases outside the gene matches: 13. Germline V CDR1 and CDR2: MDHEN, SYDVKM. The CDR3 spans 19 residues. The gene calls are TRBV28 and TRBJ2-1, with 9 bases matching TRBD1. This clonotype originated in a young woman with COVID-19, enrolled during active disease. Sequencing was done on a sample of peripheral blood. CDR3 in DNA: TGTGCCAGCAGTTCGCCGGGACAGGGTCCTGGGGGCTCCTACAATGAGCAGTTCTTC. Translated: CASSSPGQGPGGSYNEQFF.